Sequencing of this T cell receptor beta chain was carried out in a study of T cell responses to AZD1222 COVID-19 vaccine. Produced via immunoSEQ multiplex PCR; TCRdb's table is partial and in-frame only. The table records approximately 110,000 clones, 92% of them present only once. Between the trimmed V and J ends, which lost 7 bases and 0 bases, there was a span of 9 bases. The CDR3 is 13 residues long. It was second doses at about 4 or about 12 weeks that were pooled. The sample was peripheral blood, taken 28 days after the second AZD1222 dose. This TCR was sampled from an adult who received the AZD1222 COVID-19 vaccine. This chain uses TRBV12-3 or TRBV12-4 with TRBJ2-5, with no clear D. CDR3 region: CASKPPNQETQYF. The CDR3 DNA is TGTGCCAGCAAACCACCTAACCAAGAGACCCAGTACTTC.